The 31 T cell receptor beta chains below come from one sample, sequenced in a study of cytomegalovirus exposure and HLA in healthy donors. Profiling relied on immunoSEQ multiplex PCR, and the TCRdb table lists in-frame clones only, not all of them. The sample records over 65,000 clones, roughly 94% being singletons. Input material: PBMCs. The receptors originated from a woman between 18 and 30 years old in good health and CMV-seropositive.

This chain connects TRBV4-2 to TRBJ1-2; the match to TRBD1 covers 9 bases. J lost 5 bases, V lost 3 bases, and 22 bases had no gene match. Germline CDR1 reads LGHNA; CDR2 reads YNFKEQ. There are 20 residues in the CDR3. The CDR3 coding sequence is TGTGCCAGCAGCCACGTTCTGTTCTTTGTGGACAGGGGACGTTGGTATGGCTACACCTTC. This gives the protein CASSHVLFFVDRGRWYGYTF.

This chain connects TRBV7-3 to TRBJ2-2; TRBD2 is a possible D gene (5 bases). Germline CDR1 is SGHTA and CDR2 is FQGTGA. The germline V and J ends were trimmed by 4 bases and 8 bases, with 11 bases remaining between them. The CDR3 consists of 13 residues. CDR3 protein: CASSYNRGGELFF. The CDR3 DNA reads TGTGCCAGCAGCTATAATCGGGGAGGGGAGCTGTTTTTT.

The rearrangement links TRBV7-2 to TRBJ2-1; D is perhaps TRBD2 (5 bases). The CDR3 sequence is 15 residues long. Germline lookup yields CDR1 SGHTA and CDR2 FQGNSA. Trimming removed 11 bases at V and 1 base at J, with 18 bases between. The CDR3 is CACLKEGLSYNEQFF. The CDR3 DNA sequence: TGTGCCTGCCTGAAAGAGGGCTTATCCTACAATGAGCAGTTCTTC.

The chain joins TRBV28 to TRBJ1-5; possible D gene TRBD1, 5 bases. The CDR3 runs to 14 residues. Between the trimmed V and J ends, which lost 0 bases and 6 bases, there was a span of 9 bases. Per germline, CDR1 MDHEN and CDR2 SYDVKM. In nucleotides, the CDR3 is TGTGCCAGCAGTTTATGGGGGCAGGTTCAGCCCCAGCATTTT. This gives the protein CASSLWGQVQPQHF.

This clone appeared a single time. The chain joins TRBV7-8 to TRBJ2-5; 7 nucleotides match TRBD1. Germline CDR1 SGHVS, CDR2 FQNEAQ. The ends lost 5 bases at V and 7 bases at J; junction bases unmatched: 16. The CDR3 has 16 amino acids. The CDR3 DNA sequence: TGTGCCAGCAGCGAAGTCGTAGGGGGCCGGGTGGGGACCCAGTACTTC. It translates to CASSEVVGGRVGTQYF.

The rearrangement uses TRBV11-2 and TRBJ2-7, with D possibly TRBD1 on 6 matching bases. The V end lost 1 base, the J end lost 3 bases, and 10 bases lay between the germline ends. The CDR3 extends over 14 amino acids. Germline V gene data show CDR1 as SGHAT and CDR2 as FQNNGV. The CDR3 DNA reads as TGTGCCAGCAGCTTAGGGGGGCGCGGCTACGAGCAGTACTTC. Translation gives CASSLGGRGYEQYF. The variable domain in full, completed from reference TRBV11-2 and TRBJ2-7, reads EAGVAQSPRYKIIEKRQSVAFWCNPISGHATLYWYQQILGQGPKLLIQFQNNGVVDDSQLPKDRFSAERLKGVDSTLKIQPAKLEDSAVYLCASSLGGRGYEQYFGPGTRLTVT.

The rearrangement joins TRBV5-6 to TRBJ1-1; D is uncertain. Trimming removed 2 bases from V and 0 bases from J, with 14 bases in between. Germline assignment: CDR1 SGHDT and CDR2 YYEEEE. The CDR3 totals 16 residues. The CDR3 nucleotides are TGTGCCAGCAGCTTCTCCCTGGACTCTTTGAACACTGAAGCTTTCTTT. Amino acid sequence: CASSFSLDSLNTEAFF.

This clone was seen only once. The chain is built from TRBV28 and TRBJ2-1; TRBD1 matches at 11 bases. With V trimmed by 2 bases and J by 6 bases, 6 bases remained unmatched. This CDR3 is built from 16 residues. CDR1 MDHEN and CDR2 SYDVKM come from the germline V gene. This chain's CDR3 is CASSLPGTGGGNEQFF. In nucleotides, the CDR3 is TGTGCCAGCAGTTTACCCGGGACAGGGGGTGGCAATGAGCAGTTCTTC.

This chain joins TRBV7-3 and TRBJ1-3, with 7 nucleotides matching TRBD1. The J segment lost 0 bases and the V segment lost 5 bases, leaving 7 bases of the junction unmatched. There are 16 residues in the CDR3. CDR1 and CDR2 (germline): SGHTA, FQGTGA. The CDR3 region is CASSLSGGNSGNTIYF. The CDR3 bases are TGTGCCAGCAGCCTCTCAGGGGGAAACTCTGGAAACACCATATATTTT.

The rearrangement links TRBV7-3 to TRBJ2-1; 8 nucleotides align to TRBD2. CDR1 is SGHTA, CDR2 FQGTGA, per germline. CDR3 length: 15 residues. Trimming removed 3 bases from V and 8 bases from J; junction bases left unmatched: 9. This CDR3 is CASSFKRELRDEQFF. The CDR3 DNA follows: TGTGCCAGCAGCTTTAAGCGGGAGCTTCGTGATGAGCAGTTCTTC.

This clone was seen more than once but under ten times. V is TRBV6-1 and J is TRBJ1-1; D remains unclear. The CDR3 extends over 12 amino acids. Germline CDR1 MNHNS, CDR2 SASEGT. Trimming pared 2 bases from V and 3 bases from J, leaving 4 bases between. The CDR3 coding sequence is TGTGCCAGCAGTGAAAGAGACACTGAAGCTTTCTTT. Its protein product is CASSERDTEAFF.

V is TRBV15 and J is TRBJ1-2; D unresolved. V lost 0 bases and J lost 5, with 13 bases in between. The CDR3 is 15 amino acids. Germline lookup yields CDR1 LNHNV and CDR2 YYDKDF (reference sequence). Here the CDR3 reads CATSRDPAGQYGYTF. CDR3 DNA: TGTGCCACCAGCAGAGATCCGGCAGGCCAATATGGCTACACCTTC.

The V call is TRBV5-6, the J call TRBJ1-2, with TRBD1 as a possible D gene (5 bases). CDR3 length: 13 residues. Germline-derived CDR1 and CDR2 are SGHDT and YYEEEE. The V end lost 1 base, the J end lost 4 bases, and 8 bases lay between the germline ends. The CDR3: CASSLQGGYGYTF. CDR3 coding DNA: TGTGCCAGCAGCTTGCAGGGAGGCTATGGCTACACCTTC.

This clone was counted a few times. The chain combines TRBV6-4 with TRBJ2-3, with a weak D call TRBD2 (6 bases). Trimming took 0 bases from V and 0 from J, leaving 7 bases between them. In germline, CDR1 is MRHNA, CDR2 SNTAGT. The CDR3 spans 15 residues. The DNA for the CDR3 is TGTGCCAGCAGTGACTCGGCGGGAAGCACAGATACGCAGTATTTT. Protein: CASSDSAGSTDTQYF.

V is TRBV5-1 and J is TRBJ2-5; 7 bases agree with TRBD1. Germline-derived CDR1 and CDR2 are SGHRS and YFSETQ. The CDR3 loop spans 15 amino acids. Trimming cost V 5 bases and J 2 bases; bases outside gene matches: 9. The CDR3 region is CASRPRPGQQETQYF. CDR3 DNA sequence: TGCGCCAGCAGGCCCCGCCCGGGACAGCAAGAGACCCAGTACTTC.

This chain joins TRBV5-1 and TRBJ2-7; TRBD1 might be the D (6 bases). This CDR3 spans 16 amino acids. Germline CDR1 reads SGHRS; CDR2 reads YFSETQ. Trimming took 3 bases from V and 1 from J, leaving 17 bases between them. The CDR3 sequence is CASSSARDTRSYEQYF. The CDR3 coding sequence is TGCGCCAGCAGCTCGGCCCGGGACACTCGTTCCTACGAGCAGTACTTC.

This chain joins TRBV7-9 and TRBJ1-1; tentative D call: TRBD1 (6 bases). The V end was cut by 3 bases, the J end by 7 bases, with 21 bases between. In germline, CDR1 is SEHNR, CDR2 FQNEAQ (reference sequence). The CDR3 has 16 residues. CDR3 sequence reads: CASSFKTGLRENEAFF. The DNA for the CDR3 is TGTGCCAGCAGCTTCAAGACAGGTTTGAGGGAGAATGAAGCTTTCTTT.

The chain links TRBV7-6 to TRBJ2-1; 12 bases are shared with TRBD2. With 3 bases clipped from V and 7 bases from J, the junction kept 4 bases outside the gene matches. Germline CDR1 and CDR2: SGHVS and FNYEAQ. This CDR3 contains 15 residues. The CDR3 is CASSFGLAGRNEQFF. The CDR3 DNA follows: TGTGCCAGCAGCTTCGGACTAGCGGGGAGAAATGAGCAGTTCTTC.

The chain carries TRBV6-5 and TRBJ2-2; 9 positions match TRBD2. The V and J ends lost 10 bases and 4 bases, in that order; junction bases with no gene match: 10. CDR3 length equals 15 residues. Germline V gene data show CDR1 as MNHEY and CDR2 as SVGAGI. The CDR3 loop reads CATAGGRAVTGELFF. The DNA for the CDR3 is TGTGCCACGGCGGGCGGGAGGGCCGTCACCGGGGAGCTGTTTTTT.

The chain has TRBV19 and TRBJ2-6; no clear D gene. V shed 6 bases and J shed 0 bases, with 3 bases lying between them. The CDR3 loop spans 13 amino acids. Germline V gene sequence: CDR1 LNHDA, CDR2 SQIVND (reference sequence). CDR3 residues: CASSSSGANVLTF. For the CDR3, the DNA is TGTGCCAGTAGCAGCTCTGGGGCCAACGTCCTGACTTTC.

The chain combines TRBV25-1 with TRBJ2-1, with a possible D match to TRBD1 (7 bases). Trimming cost V 10 bases and J 3 bases, with 19 bases left between them. The V gene's germline CDR1 is MGHDK and CDR2 SYGVNS. The CDR3 length is 15 residues. For the CDR3, the DNA is TGTGCCACCAAAGGAGGGGGCGAATTCTACAATGAGCAGTTCTTC. Translation gives CATKGGGEFYNEQFF. The full variable domain, completed using reference TRBV25-1 and TRBJ2-1, is EADIYQTPRYLVIGTGKKITLECSQTMGHDKMYWYQQDPGMELHLIHYSYGVNSTEKGDLSSESTVSRIRTEHFPLTLESARPSHTSQYLCATKGGGEFYNEQFFGPGTRLTVL.

The chain carries TRBV6-1 and TRBJ2-4, with 7 bases identical to TRBD2. Germline V gene data show CDR1 as MNHNS and CDR2 as SASEGT. Unmatched junction bases numbered 9, after V lost 8 bases and J lost 5 bases. The CDR3 has 14 residues. The CDR3 reads CASLSGGTQNIQYF. The CDR3 DNA reads as TGTGCCAGCTTGTCGGGAGGAACGCAAAACATTCAGTACTTC.

The rearrangement joins TRBV11-2 to TRBJ2-7, with D possibly being TRBD1 (5 bases). In germline, CDR1 is SGHAT, CDR2 FQNNGV. Trimming took off 2 bases at V and 5 bases at J, with 16 bases between the two ends. CDR3 length: 15 residues. CDR3 amino acids: CASSLQGTQFDEQYF. In DNA, the CDR3 is TGTGCCAGCAGCTTACAGGGTACACAGTTCGACGAGCAGTACTTC.

This chain connects TRBV7-9 to TRBJ2-7; the D is unclear. Germline values: CDR1 SEHNR, CDR2 FQNEAQ (reference sequence). The CDR3 is 11 amino acids. V was pared by 5 bases and J by 3 bases, with 5 bases between. The CDR3: CASSPFYEQYF. The CDR3, as DNA: TGTGCCAGCAGCCCCTTCTACGAGCAGTACTTC.

V is TRBV27 and J is TRBJ2-7, with D perhaps matching TRBD1 (6 bases). Germline V lookup: CDR1 MNHEY, CDR2 SMNVEV (reference sequence). The V end was cut by 2 bases, the J end by 1 base, with 9 bases between. CDR3 length: 14 residues. This CDR3 is CASSLEQGSYEQYF. CDR3 sequence (DNA): TGTGCCAGCAGTTTAGAACAGGGATCCTACGAGCAGTACTTC.

Worth noting for this clone: Other nucleotide sequences from this sample produce the same CDR3. In nucleotides, the CDR3 is TGTGCCAGCAGTTCCCGACAGGGCCCCTACGAGCAGTACTTC. It codes for CASSSRQGPYEQYF. V usage is TRBV27 and J usage is TRBJ2-7; 7 nucleotides align to TRBD1. J lost 2 bases, V lost 4 bases, and 5 bases had no gene match. Germline V gives CDR1 MNHEY, CDR2 SMNVEV (reference sequence). This CDR3 is built from 14 residues.

The V gene is TRBV5-4, the J gene TRBJ1-2, with no clear D. The V end lost 4 bases, the J end lost 6 bases, and 13 bases lay between the germline ends. Per germline, CDR1 SGHNT and CDR2 YYREEE (reference sequence). There are 13 residues in the CDR3. The CDR3 protein is CASSRGWTDGYTF. The CDR3 region has the DNA TGTGCCAGCAGCCGAGGGTGGACGGATGGCTACACCTTC.

The J gene is TRBJ2-2, the V gene TRBV5-1; 15 nucleotides match TRBD2. Germline CDR1 reads SGHRS; CDR2 reads YFSETQ. The CDR3 consists of 17 residues. With V trimmed by 4 bases and J by 1 base, 2 bases remained unmatched. In DNA, the CDR3 is TGCGCCAGCAGCCAGGGACTAGCGGGGGGGAACACCGGGGAGCTGTTTTTT. Its translation: CASSQGLAGGNTGELFF.

The rearrangement links TRBV27 to TRBJ1-4; TRBD1 agrees at 11 bases. After removal of 6 bases from V and 7 bases from J, the junction contained 13 bases not matched to a gene. Germline loops: CDR1 MNHEY, CDR2 SMNVEV (reference sequence). The CDR3 length is 17 residues. The CDR3 region is CASSHPRTGGVIEKLFF. DNA of the CDR3: TGTGCCAGCAGCCATCCAAGGACAGGGGGCGTCATTGAAAAACTGTTTTTT.

The genes are TRBV27 and TRBJ2-5; D may be TRBD1 (6 bases). Germline CDR1 and CDR2: MNHEY and SMNVEV (reference sequence). The CDR3 is made up of 14 amino acids. Trimming removed 7 bases from V and 3 bases from J, with 15 bases in between. As DNA, the CDR3 is TGTGCCAGCACCATCTGGGGGCATGAAGAGACCCAGTACTTC. Amino acids: CASTIWGHEETQYF.

V gene TRBV5-1 combines with J gene TRBJ2-7; TRBD1 agrees at 9 bases. CDR3 length equals 13 residues. From germline, CDR1 is SGHRS and CDR2 YFSETQ. V was clipped by 7 bases and J by 3 bases; unmatched bases: 5. The CDR3 DNA sequence: TGCGCCAGCTGGTCGACAGGGGGCTACGAGCAGTACTTC. It is translated as CASWSTGGYEQYF.